A selection of T cell receptor beta chains follows, all from one sample in a study of Ad26.COV2.S vaccination and SARS-CoV-2 variants. Sequencing was performed with immunoSEQ multiplex PCR; in TCRdb, only in-frame clones are kept and a portion is missing. The sample lists approximately 400,000 clones; roughly 94% were seen once. Material: peripheral blood, obtained after recovery from COVID-19. The receptors shown here come from a human donor who had recovered from COVID-19. The CDR3 runs from the conserved cysteine through the conserved F or W. D genes are given only for firm matches. Some rows mark clone size as missing; the rest say once, few, many or name a class of expanded clone.

CDR3aa: CASSLILRTYEQYF
CDR3nt: TGTGCCAGCAGCTTAATTCTACGGACCTACGAGCAGTACTTC
d_gene: .
j_gene: TRBJ2-7
abundance: few
v_gene: TRBV7-3

CDR3aa: CASSLGLLGQGGNTEAFF
CDR3nt: TGTGCCAGCAGCTTGGGCCTACTAGGACAGGGTGGGAACACTGAAGCTTTCTTT
d_gene: TRBD1
j_gene: TRBJ1-1
abundance: .
v_gene: TRBV5-4

CDR3aa: CASSIPQGTTNYGYTF
CDR3nt: TGTGCCAGCAGCATCCCACAGGGGACGACTAACTATGGCTACACCTTC
d_gene: TRBD1
j_gene: TRBJ1-2
abundance: once
v_gene: TRBV9

CDR3aa: CASTRDRRNTEAFF
CDR3nt: TGTGCCAGCACCAGGGACAGGCGAAACACTGAAGCTTTCTTT
d_gene: TRBD1
j_gene: TRBJ1-1
abundance: .
v_gene: TRBV6-5

CDR3aa: CATSGTPGGGYTF
CDR3nt: TGTGCCACCAGCGGAACCCCCGGCGGTGGCTACACCTTC
d_gene: .
j_gene: TRBJ1-2
abundance: .
v_gene: TRBV24-1

CDR3aa: CASSLAFGGPIYF
CDR3nt: TGTGCCAGCAGCTTGGCCTTCGGAGGGCCCATATATTTT
d_gene: .
j_gene: TRBJ1-3
abundance: .
v_gene: TRBV5-6

CDR3aa: CASSPGLGIGEQFF
CDR3nt: TGTGCCAGCAGCCCGGGACTAGGGATCGGTGAGCAGTTCTTC
d_gene: TRBD2
j_gene: TRBJ2-1
abundance: .
v_gene: TRBV6-5

CDR3aa: CASGLDRINQPQHF
CDR3nt: TGCGCCAGCGGGCTGGACAGGATCAATCAGCCCCAGCATTTT
d_gene: TRBD1
j_gene: TRBJ1-5
abundance: .
v_gene: TRBV10-2

CDR3aa: CASRRGGDGYTF
CDR3nt: TGTGCCAGCAGGAGAGGAGGGGATGGCTACACCTTC
d_gene: .
j_gene: TRBJ1-2
abundance: .
v_gene: TRBV27

CDR3aa: CASSVGQVNSPLHF
CDR3nt: TGTGCCAGCAGTGTGGGACAAGTAAATTCACCCCTCCACTTT
d_gene: .
j_gene: TRBJ1-6
abundance: .
v_gene: TRBV2

CDR3aa: CASSLGWEGGGSNQPQHF
CDR3nt: TGTGCCAGCAGCTTAGGCTGGGAGGGGGGGGGAAGCAATCAGCCCCAGCATTTT
d_gene: .
j_gene: TRBJ1-5
abundance: .
v_gene: TRBV7-2

CDR3aa: CASSYGGGPLNEQFF
CDR3nt: TGTGCCAGCAGTTACGGGGGGGGCCCCCTCAATGAGCAGTTCTTC
d_gene: .
j_gene: TRBJ2-1
abundance: .
v_gene: TRBV6-6

CDR3aa: CAIKSSGTDNEKLFF
CDR3nt: TGTGCCATCAAGAGTTCGGGCACAGATAATGAAAAACTGTTTTTT
d_gene: .
j_gene: TRBJ1-4
abundance: .
v_gene: TRBV10-3

CDR3aa: CATSTGARNYGYTF
CDR3nt: TGTGCCACCAGCACGGGGGCGCGTAACTATGGCTACACCTTC
d_gene: .
j_gene: TRBJ1-2
abundance: .
v_gene: TRBV6-5

CDR3aa: CASSSEDGYGYTF
CDR3nt: TGTGCCAGCTCATCCGAGGACGGCTATGGCTACACCTTC
d_gene: .
j_gene: TRBJ1-2
abundance: .
v_gene: TRBV18

CDR3aa: CASSYYRGSYNEQFF
CDR3nt: TGCGCCAGCAGCTACTACAGGGGATCATACAATGAGCAGTTCTTC
d_gene: TRBD1
j_gene: TRBJ2-1
abundance: .
v_gene: TRBV4-3

CDR3aa: CASSDLHADTQYF
CDR3nt: TGTGCCAGCAGTGATCTCCACGCAGATACGCAGTATTTT
d_gene: .
j_gene: TRBJ2-3
abundance: .
v_gene: TRBV6-1

CDR3aa: CASSANGNSFGYTF
CDR3nt: TGCGCCAGCAGCGCAAACGGTAACAGCTTTGGCTACACCTTC
d_gene: .
j_gene: TRBJ1-2
abundance: .
v_gene: TRBV4-3

CDR3aa: CASSSQGSPYNQPQHF
CDR3nt: TGTGCCAGCAGTTCCCAGGGGTCCCCTTACAATCAGCCCCAGCATTTT
d_gene: .
j_gene: TRBJ1-5
abundance: .
v_gene: TRBV28

CDR3aa: CASSLGGNSPLHF
CDR3nt: TGCGCCAGCAGCTTGGGGGGAAATTCACCCCTCCACTTT
d_gene: .
j_gene: TRBJ1-6
abundance: .
v_gene: TRBV5-1

CDR3aa: CASSYSGMNTEAFF
CDR3nt: TGTGCCAGCAGTTACTCGGGAATGAACACTGAAGCTTTCTTT
d_gene: .
j_gene: TRBJ1-1
abundance: .
v_gene: TRBV6-6

CDR3aa: CASSVRQGEGDTQYF
CDR3nt: TGTGCCAGCAGCGTGCGACAGGGGGAGGGAGATACGCAGTATTTT
d_gene: TRBD1
j_gene: TRBJ2-3
abundance: .
v_gene: TRBV9

CDR3aa: CAISGLAEETQYF
CDR3nt: TGTGCCATCAGCGGACTAGCAGAAGAGACCCAGTACTTC
d_gene: TRBD2
j_gene: TRBJ2-5
abundance: .
v_gene: TRBV10-3

CDR3aa: CASRRQGANSPLHF
CDR3nt: TGTGCCAGCAGGCGACAGGGGGCGAATTCACCCCTCCACTTT
d_gene: TRBD1
j_gene: TRBJ1-6
abundance: few
v_gene: TRBV11-2

CDR3aa: CAGRYSQGNAEAFF
CDR3nt: TGTGCCGGACGATACAGTCAGGGAAACGCTGAAGCTTTCTTT
d_gene: .
j_gene: TRBJ1-1
abundance: .
v_gene: TRBV6-5

CDR3aa: CASSSSGVLNEQFF
CDR3nt: TGTGCCAGCAGCTCTAGCGGGGTTTTAAATGAGCAGTTCTTC
d_gene: TRBD2
j_gene: TRBJ2-1
abundance: .
v_gene: TRBV13

CDR3aa: CASSLGAGFEQFF
CDR3nt: TGCGCCAGCAGCTTGGGAGCGGGCTTTGAGCAGTTCTTC
d_gene: .
j_gene: TRBJ2-1
abundance: .
v_gene: TRBV5-1

CDR3aa: CASSMKGTGNQPQHF
CDR3nt: TGTGCCAGTAGTATGAAGGGAACAGGAAATCAGCCCCAGCATTTT
d_gene: .
j_gene: TRBJ1-5
abundance: .
v_gene: TRBV19

CDR3aa: CASSRLAVISYEQYF
CDR3nt: TGTGCCAGCAGCCGACTAGCGGTAATTTCCTACGAGCAGTACTTC
d_gene: TRBD2
j_gene: TRBJ2-7
abundance: .
v_gene: TRBV7-8

CDR3aa: CASSFGGTYGYTF
CDR3nt: TGTGCCAGCAGTTTTGGGGGGACGTATGGCTACACCTTC
d_gene: .
j_gene: TRBJ1-2
abundance: .
v_gene: TRBV12-3/TRBV12-4

CDR3aa: CASTIAGTSHNEQFF
CDR3nt: TGTGCCAGCACTATAGCCGGGACTAGTCACAATGAGCAGTTCTTC
d_gene: TRBD2
j_gene: TRBJ2-1
abundance: .
v_gene: TRBV5-6

CDR3aa: CASSQLRGNEQYF
CDR3nt: TGTGCCAGCAGCCAATTACGGGGGAACGAGCAGTACTTC
d_gene: .
j_gene: TRBJ2-7
abundance: .
v_gene: TRBV3-1/TRBV3-2

CDR3aa: CASSLGSNEQFF
CDR3nt: TGTGCCAGCAGCTTAGGTAGCAATGAGCAGTTCTTC
d_gene: .
j_gene: TRBJ2-1
abundance: .
v_gene: TRBV7-2

CDR3aa: CASSSSPDRVGSNQPQHF
CDR3nt: TGTGCCAGCAGCTCATCACCCGACAGGGTTGGAAGCAATCAGCCCCAGCATTTT
d_gene: TRBD1
j_gene: TRBJ1-5
abundance: once
v_gene: TRBV7-9

CDR3aa: CASSYASVNTEAFF
CDR3nt: TGTGCCAGCAGTTATGCCAGCGTGAACACTGAAGCTTTCTTT
d_gene: .
j_gene: TRBJ1-1
abundance: .
v_gene: TRBV6-5

CDR3aa: CASRIRGGTYEQYF
CDR3nt: TGTGCCAGTCGGATACGGGGGGGGACCTACGAGCAGTACTTC
d_gene: TRBD2
j_gene: TRBJ2-7
abundance: .
v_gene: TRBV19

CDR3aa: CASSIRQNTEAFF
CDR3nt: TGTGCCAGCAGCATCAGACAGAACACTGAAGCTTTCTTT
d_gene: .
j_gene: TRBJ1-1
abundance: .
v_gene: TRBV13

CDR3aa: CASSGGLAHTQYF
CDR3nt: TGCGCCAGCAGCGGGGGACTAGCGCATACGCAGTATTTT
d_gene: TRBD2
j_gene: TRBJ2-3
abundance: .
v_gene: TRBV5-1

CDR3aa: CASSYSRPDQPQHF
CDR3nt: TGTGCCAGCAGTTACTCAAGACCAGATCAGCCCCAGCATTTT
d_gene: .
j_gene: TRBJ1-5
abundance: .
v_gene: TRBV6-2/TRBV6-3

CDR3aa: CASGLAQGAGGTQYF
CDR3nt: TGTGCTAGTGGTTTGGCGCAGGGGGCGGGGGGCACGCAGTATTTT
d_gene: .
j_gene: TRBJ2-3
abundance: .
v_gene: TRBV12-5

CDR3aa: CASSRTGTGDGYTF
CDR3nt: TGTGCCAGCAGCCGGACCGGGACAGGGGATGGCTACACCTTC
d_gene: TRBD1
j_gene: TRBJ1-2
abundance: .
v_gene: TRBV14

CDR3aa: CASSPWEQGFLRGANVLTF
CDR3nt: TGTGCCAGCAGCCCCTGGGAGCAGGGATTCCTTCGTGGGGCCAACGTCCTGACTTTC
d_gene: .
j_gene: TRBJ2-6
abundance: .
v_gene: TRBV7-3

CDR3aa: CASSLYSGAREPQHF
CDR3nt: TGTGCCAGCAGTTTATATTCGGGGGCGCGAGAACCCCAGCATTTT
d_gene: .
j_gene: TRBJ1-5
abundance: .
v_gene: TRBV27

CDR3aa: CASSYSWDVAETQYF
CDR3nt: TGTGCCAGCAGTTACTCGTGGGACGTCGCGGAGACCCAGTACTTC
d_gene: .
j_gene: TRBJ2-5
abundance: .
v_gene: TRBV6-5

CDR3aa: CASTRRGPSSYNEQFF
CDR3nt: TGTGCCAGCACTCGGCGGGGTCCTAGCTCCTACAATGAGCAGTTCTTC
d_gene: .
j_gene: TRBJ2-1
abundance: .
v_gene: TRBV11-1

CDR3aa: CASSPTTGGWNYGYTF
CDR3nt: TGTGCCAGCAGCCCGACAACAGGGGGATGGAACTATGGCTACACCTTC
d_gene: TRBD1
j_gene: TRBJ1-2
abundance: .
v_gene: TRBV7-9

CDR3aa: CASSLGGGYEQYF
CDR3nt: TGTGCCAGTAGCCTAGGCGGGGGATACGAGCAGTACTTC
d_gene: TRBD2
j_gene: TRBJ2-7
abundance: .
v_gene: TRBV19

CDR3aa: CASSDSGYNEQFF
CDR3nt: TGTGCCAGCAGTGACTCTGGCTACAATGAGCAGTTCTTC
d_gene: .
j_gene: TRBJ2-1
abundance: .
v_gene: TRBV6-4